These 29 T cell receptor beta chains originate from one sample sequenced in a study of blood T cell repertoires in COVID-19. Produced via immunoSEQ multiplex PCR; TCRdb's table is partial and in-frame only. Found here are some 300,000 clones, about 87% of them singletons; the top ten hold 1% to 1.5%. What was sequenced was peripheral blood. Every receptor here comes from a man in his sixties or seventies with acute or convalescent COVID-19.

The chain joins TRBV7-9 to TRBJ1-4; 8 bases match TRBD1. Germline-derived CDR1 and CDR2 are SEHNR and FQNEAQ (reference sequence). The CDR3 extends over 15 amino acids. V trimming: 5 bases; J trimming: 4 bases; junction bases outside the gene matches: 6. The DNA of the CDR3 is TGTGCCAGCAGCCCTCAGGGGGCGTATAATGAAAAACTGTTTTTT. Its protein is CASSPQGAYNEKLFF.

This clone turned up a few times. Different DNA sequences within this sample yield the same CDR3. J is TRBJ1-2 and V is TRBV7-2; D is possibly TRBD1 (5 bases). This CDR3 is 13 amino acids long. CDR1 and CDR2 (germline): SGHTA, FQGNSA. Deletions cut 2 bases from V and 8 bases from J, with 12 bases between. The CDR3 DNA is TGTGCCAGCAGCTTACGGCAGGGTTCGGGCTACACCTTC. Its translation is CASSLRQGSGYTF.

This clone appeared a single time. The chain employs TRBV5-1 and TRBJ2-1, with 10 bases fitting TRBD2. The V gene's germline CDR1 is SGHRS and CDR2 YFSETQ. J gave up 6 bases and V 4 bases, and 10 bases lay outside the gene matches. This CDR3 has 16 residues. CDR3 residues: CASSPGAGGSGNEQFF. CDR3 in DNA: TGCGCCAGCAGCCCTGGAGCGGGAGGGTCTGGCAATGAGCAGTTCTTC.

The chain links TRBV9 to TRBJ2-3; the match to TRBD2 covers 10 bases. The CDR3 is 14 amino acids. After removal of 6 bases from V and 3 bases from J, the junction contained 4 bases not matched to a gene. The germline V gene has CDR1 SGDLS and CDR2 YYNGEE. The CDR3: CASTLAGATDTQYF. In DNA, the CDR3 is TGTGCCAGCACCCTAGCGGGGGCAACAGATACGCAGTATTTT.

The gene calls are TRBV7-7 and TRBJ2-5; TRBD2 might be the D (6 bases). Per the germline V gene, CDR1 is SSHAT and CDR2 is FNYEAQ (reference sequence). The CDR3 runs 14 residues. V gave up 5 bases and J gave up 9 bases, with 19 bases separating them. The CDR3 is CASSPQGREVAQYF. The DNA of the CDR3 is TGTGCCAGCAGCCCGCAAGGGCGGGAAGTCGCCCAGTACTTC.

This chain joins TRBV28 and TRBJ1-5; the match to TRBD1 covers 12 bases. Trimming removed 3 bases from V and 5 bases from J; junction bases left unmatched: 5. The CDR3 spans 16 residues. From germline, CDR1 is MDHEN and CDR2 SYDVKM. The CDR3 bases are TGTGCCAGCAGTTTCGAGGGGACAGGGGGCTATCAGCCCCAGCATTTT. This sequence encodes CASSFEGTGGYQPQHF.

The genes are TRBV7-2 and TRBJ2-1, with 7 bases aligning to TRBD1. Germline trimming cut 5 bases from V and 6 bases from J; bases unmatched to any gene: 10. Germline CDR1 SGHTA, CDR2 FQGNSA. The CDR3 is 15 residues long. The CDR3 DNA sequence: TGTGCCAGCAGCCACGAGACAGGGTCCACCAATGAGCAGTTCTTC. Its translation is CASSHETGSTNEQFF.

This clone showed up just once. The chain carries TRBV30 and TRBJ1-5; D may be TRBD1 (5 bases). Germline V gene sequence: CDR1 GTSNPN, CDR2 SVGIG (reference sequence). Trimming shortened V by 1 base and J by 7 bases, and 8 bases separated the two germline ends. The CDR3 sequence is 12 residues long. The CDR3 here is CAWSEGVQPQHF. The CDR3 DNA reads TGTGCCTGGAGTGAAGGGGTCCAGCCCCAGCATTTT.

A single count supports this clone. V is TRBV2 and J is TRBJ1-3; D ambiguous. V was trimmed by 7 bases and J by 0 bases, leaving 7 bases between them. Germline CDR1 reads SNHLY; CDR2 reads FYNNEI. This CDR3 contains 13 residues. The CDR3: CASTVASGNTIYF. In nucleotides, the CDR3 is TGTGCCAGCACAGTGGCCTCTGGAAACACCATATATTTT.

The sample holds a few counts of this clone. This chain connects TRBV7-6 to TRBJ2-6, with TRBD1 matching 7 bases. Unmatched junction bases numbered 6, after V lost 4 bases and J lost 0 bases. The CDR3 runs to 17 residues. Per germline, CDR1 SGHVS and CDR2 FNYEAQ. CDR3 loop: CASSSPTGISGANVLTF. DNA for the CDR3: TGTGCCAGCAGCTCACCGACAGGGATCTCTGGGGCCAACGTCCTGACTTTC.

This clone showed up just a few times. The genes are TRBV7-2 and TRBJ1-5; 9 positions agree with TRBD1. CDR1 SGHTA and CDR2 FQGNSA come from the germline V gene. V lost 5 bases and J lost 5; bases outside the gene matches: 10. This CDR3 has 16 amino acids. The CDR3 protein is CASSPTGGGLDQPQHF. The CDR3 DNA reads TGTGCCAGCAGCCCCACAGGGGGCGGGTTGGATCAGCCCCAGCATTTT.

The chain employs TRBV4-2 and TRBJ2-7; possible D gene TRBD1, 6 bases. V was shortened by 5 bases and J by 1 base, with 12 bases between the two germline ends. Looked up from germline, CDR1 is LGHNA and CDR2 is YNFKEQ. This CDR3 is 14 amino acids long. CDR3 loop: CASSRSDSSYEQYF. The CDR3 nucleotides are TGTGCCAGCAGCAGATCGGACAGTTCCTACGAGCAGTACTTC.

The V call is TRBV19, the J call TRBJ1-4; 7 positions agree with TRBD1. Germline CDR1 and CDR2: LNHDA and SQIVND (reference sequence). CDR3 length equals 18 residues. Germline trimming cut 3 bases from V and 0 bases from J; bases unmatched to any gene: 10. DNA for the CDR3: TGTGCCAGTAGTATGGGGACAGTTGGGCAAACAACTAATGAAAAACTGTTTTTT. Translation gives CASSMGTVGQTTNEKLFF.

This chain joins TRBV6-5 and TRBJ1-1; 9 bases map to TRBD1. Germline values: CDR1 MNHEY, CDR2 SVGAGI. The CDR3 contains 14 residues. Unmatched junction bases numbered 9, after V lost 7 bases and J lost 6 bases. The CDR3 is CASNPGQGRPEAFF. CDR3 in DNA: TGTGCCAGCAACCCGGGACAGGGCCGTCCTGAAGCTTTCTTT.

The count of this clone is one. The rearrangement links TRBV7-3 to TRBJ2-3; TRBD1 might be the D (6 bases). CDR1 and CDR2 from the germline V gene are SGHTA and FQGTGA. The length of the CDR3 is 15 residues. Trimming shortened V by 5 bases and J by 0 bases, and 12 bases separated the two germline ends. As DNA, the CDR3 is TGTGCCAGCAGCCGAGACAGGACTAGCACAGATACGCAGTATTTT. It codes for CASSRDRTSTDTQYF.

The chain joins TRBV2 to TRBJ1-1; weak D call: TRBD1 (5 bases). Trimming cost V 9 bases and J 1 base, with 18 bases left between them. This CDR3 spans 15 amino acids. Germline V gene lookup returns CDR1 SNHLY and CDR2 FYNNEI. Written as DNA, the CDR3 is TGTGCCAGTAGCATTGATTCCAGGGCGAACACTGAAGCTTTCTTT. It is translated as CASSIDSRANTEAFF.

Note on this clone: One end of the junction varies from germline; a read error may be responsible. The rearrangement uses TRBV19 and TRBJ2-1; D perhaps matches TRBD2 (5 bases). CDR1 is LNHDA and CDR2 is SQIVND in the germline V gene (reference sequence). This CDR3 contains 13 residues. CDR3 in amino acids: CASSTDGGNGQFF. The CDR3, as DNA: TGTGCCAGTAGTACCGATGGAGGCAATGGGCAGTTCTTC.

J is TRBJ2-7 and V is TRBV2; 9 bases are shared with TRBD1. The CDR3 loop spans 16 amino acids. V shed 6 bases and J 0 bases; nucleotides not matched to a gene: 9. Germline CDR1 is SNHLY and CDR2 is FYNNEI. The CDR3 loop is CASRYPGTGSSYEQYF. The CDR3 nucleotides read TGTGCCAGCAGATACCCGGGGACAGGGAGCTCCTACGAGCAGTACTTC. Complete variable domain (other parts from reference TRBV2 and TRBJ2-7): EPEVTQTPSHQVTQMGQEVILRCVPISNHLYFYWYRQILGQKVEFLVSFYNNEISEKSEIFDDQFSVERPDGSNFTLKIRSTKLEDSAMYFCASRYPGTGSSYEQYFGPGTRLTVT.

Only a few counts were recorded for this clone. The V gene is TRBV6-6, the J gene TRBJ2-7; no definite D call. This CDR3 has 15 amino acids. Germline assignment: CDR1 MNHNY and CDR2 SVGAGI (reference sequence). The V end lost 2 bases, the J end lost 10 bases, and 21 bases lay between the germline ends. DNA of the CDR3: TGTGCCAGCAGTTACGACGCCAGCCCATCAAGCGACCAGTACTTC. Its translation: CASSYDASPSSDQYF.

The chain has TRBV7-2 and TRBJ1-1, with a weak D call TRBD1 (5 bases). Germline V gene lookup returns CDR1 SGHTA and CDR2 FQGNSA. Trimming removed 7 bases from V and 10 bases from J, with 13 bases in between. The CDR3 is made up of 11 amino acids. CDR3 DNA: TGTGCCAGCACCCTTGCGGGGGTAGCTTTCTTT. Its translation: CASTLAGVAFF.

The chain couples TRBV6-5 to TRBJ2-5, with 8 bases matching TRBD1. With 5 bases clipped from V and 6 bases from J, the junction kept 8 bases outside the gene matches. Per germline, CDR1 MNHEY and CDR2 SVGAGI. The CDR3 sequence is 14 residues long. The CDR3 nucleotides are TGTGCCAGCAGTCAGGGACAGGAATGGCAGACCCAGTACTTC. Encoded protein: CASSQGQEWQTQYF.

V usage is TRBV6-5 and J usage is TRBJ2-7; maybe TRBD1 (6 bases). This CDR3 comprises 13 residues. In germline, CDR1 is MNHEY, CDR2 SVGAGI. The V gene lost 6 bases and the J gene lost 6 bases, with 15 bases spanning the gap. The CDR3 DNA reads TGTGCCAGCAGCGTACTGGGGGCAGTCGAGCAGTACTTC. The encoded protein is CASSVLGAVEQYF.

This sequence joins TRBV11-3 and TRBJ1-6, with D hard to call. The V gene's germline CDR1 is SGHNT and CDR2 YENEEA. The CDR3 contains 13 residues. The V gene lost 2 bases and the J gene lost 10 bases, with 9 bases spanning the gap. CDR3 loop: CASSLYRGSPLHF. CDR3 coding DNA: TGTGCCAGCAGCTTATACAGAGGGTCACCCCTCCACTTT.

J is TRBJ2-1 and V is TRBV2; 7 nucleotides align to TRBD2. With 2 bases clipped from V and 7 bases from J, the junction kept 5 bases outside the gene matches. CDR1 SNHLY and CDR2 FYNNEI come from the germline V gene. The CDR3 contains 14 residues. CDR3 residues: CASSESGGLNEQFF. CDR3 sequence (DNA): TGTGCCAGCAGTGAATCGGGGGGTTTGAATGAGCAGTTCTTC.

The V and J genes are TRBV3-1 (or the pseudogene TRBV3-2) and TRBJ1-1, with D possibly TRBD1 on 6 matching bases. The CDR3 covers 15 residues. The germline gives CDR1 LGHDT, CDR2 YNNKEL (reference sequence). Trimming removed 3 bases at V and 0 bases at J, with 11 bases between. The CDR3 protein is CASSHGQLMNTEAFF. CDR3 nucleotides: TGTGCCAGCAGCCACGGACAGCTCATGAACACTGAAGCTTTCTTT.

The count of this clone is one. The chain joins TRBV29-1 to TRBJ2-2; perhaps TRBD2 as D (6 bases). V was pared by 2 bases and J by 4 bases, with 8 bases between. The CDR3 runs 13 residues. The V gene's germline CDR1 is SQVTM and CDR2 ANQGSEA. DNA for the CDR3: TGCAGCGTTGAACGGCGGGGCACCGGGGAGCTGTTTTTT. Its translation is CSVERRGTGELFF.

This chain joins TRBV24-1 and TRBJ2-5; 8 bases fit TRBD1. Germline values: CDR1 KGHDR, CDR2 SFDVKD. V lost 0 bases and J lost 0; bases outside the gene matches: 2. The CDR3 is made up of 16 amino acids. The CDR3 region has the DNA TGTGCCACCAGTGATTTGGGGACAGGCCACCAAGAGACCCAGTACTTC. Protein product: CATSDLGTGHQETQYF.

CDR3 loop: CASSEVGSWNTEAFF. The CDR3 DNA is TGTGCCAGCAGTGAAGTGGGCAGTTGGAACACTGAAGCTTTCTTT. The chain is built from TRBV6-1 and TRBJ1-1; D gene ambiguous. Germline V gene data show CDR1 as MNHNS and CDR2 as SASEGT. This CDR3 has 15 residues. V was cut by 1 base and J by 1 base, with 10 bases left in between.

CDR3 sequence reads: CASSFREETQYF. As DNA, the CDR3 is TGTGCCAGTAGTTTCAGGGAAGAGACCCAGTACTTC. The chain couples TRBV19 to TRBJ2-5; possibly TRBD1 for D (5 bases). The V end was cut by 5 bases, the J end by 3 bases, with 7 bases between. This CDR3 has 12 residues. Germline lookup yields CDR1 LNHDA and CDR2 SQIVND (reference sequence).